Listed below are T cell receptor beta chains from one sample, sequenced in a study of cytomegalovirus exposure and HLA in healthy donors. Sequencing used immunoSEQ multiplex PCR; TCRdb keeps in-frame clones, though not all of them. The repertoire holds around 210,000 clones, with around 80% as singletons. The sample was PBMCs. The receptors come from a boy aged 5-17 years in good health and CMV-seronegative. CDR3s include the opening cysteine and the closing phenylalanine or tryptophan. A D gene is named only where the DNA matches it firmly. Clone size appears in some rows only: once, few, many, or a class for an expanded clone.

TRBV19	once	TRBJ2-1	TRBD2	TGTGCCAGTAGTAAGGTGGGCTGGGGACTAGCGTTTTACAATGAGCAGTTCTTC	CASSKVGWGLAFYNEQFF
TRBV6-5	.	TRBJ1-5	.	TGTGCCAGCAGTTACTTAAGCAATCAGCCCCAGCATTTT	CASSYLSNQPQHF
TRBV7-2	.	TRBJ2-7	TRBD1	TGTGCCAGCAGCTTAGTAGGGACAGGGGGCAACGAGCAGTACTTC	CASSLVGTGGNEQYF
TRBV7-9	once	TRBJ2-7	.	TGTGCCAGCAGCCACACCAGGGGATACGAGCAGTACTTC	CASSHTRGYEQYF
TRBV10-1	once	TRBJ2-3	TRBD1	TGCGCCAGCAGTGACCGGGACAGGGTCACAGATACGCAGTATTTT	CASSDRDRVTDTQYF
TRBV7-2	.	TRBJ1-4	.	TGTGCCAGCAGCTTTGGACGGACTCCAACTAATGAAAAACTGTTTTTT	CASSFGRTPTNEKLFF
TRBV27	.	TRBJ1-4	.	TGTGCCAGCAGTTTGGGGAGGATTTACCCGGATGAAAAACTGTTTTTT	CASSLGRIYPDEKLFF
TRBV6-1	.	TRBJ1-5	.	TGTGCCAGCCAAGGGGGGGGCGGTCAGCCCCAGCATTTT	CASQGGGGQPQHF
TRBV6-4	.	TRBJ1-2	.	TGTGCCAGCACCGCGGGGGCAGGGTATGGCTACACCTTC	CASTAGAGYGYTF
TRBV7-9	.	TRBJ2-1	.	TGTGCCAGCAGCTTAGCGGGGGCGGCCTCCTCATTCTTC	CASSLAGAASSFF
TRBV11-3	.	TRBJ2-5	.	TGTGCCAGCAGCTTAGGCCCAAACTCGGGGGAGACCCAGTACTTC	CASSLGPNSGETQYF
TRBV5-1	few	TRBJ1-1	.	TGCGCCAGCAGGGGAGTGAACACTGAAGCTTTCTTT	CASRGVNTEAFF
TRBV30	.	TRBJ1-4	.	TGTGCCTGGAGTGTTCGGTCTAGGTTCAATGAAAAACTGTTTTTT	CAWSVRSRFNEKLFF
TRBV4-1	.	TRBJ2-5	.	TGCGCCAGCAGCCAAGGACTTGGTGTCGAGGGAGAGACCCAGTACTTC	CASSQGLGVEGETQYF
TRBV29-1	.	TRBJ1-1	.	TGCAGCGTTGAAGGCGTTATGAACACTGAAGCTTTCTTT	CSVEGVMNTEAFF
TRBV30	.	TRBJ1-4	.	TGTGCCTGGAGTGGAGGAGGGAAACTGTTTTTT	CAWSGGGKLFF
TRBV19	.	TRBJ1-1	.	TGTGCCAGTAGTATATGGGAGTCGAACACTGAAGCTTTCTTT	CASSIWESNTEAFF
TRBV5-4	.	TRBJ1-2	TRBD1	TGTGCCAGCAGCCCAAGACAGGGGCTTAACTATGGCTACACCTTC	CASSPRQGLNYGYTF
TRBV5-1	once	TRBJ2-3	TRBD2	TGCGCCAGCAGCTCCGGGACTAGCAGCACAGATACGCAGTATTTT	CASSSGTSSTDTQYF
TRBV11-1	.	TRBJ1-2	.	TGTGCCAGCAGCTTGCACGCCCCCGGGACACAATATGGCTACACCTTC	CASSLHAPGTQYGYTF
TRBV7-9	.	TRBJ1-1	.	TGTGCCAGCAGCTTAGGAGAGGGGGTGTTGGCTGAAGCTTTCTTT	CASSLGEGVLAEAFF
TRBV21-1	.	TRBJ1-1	.	TGTGCCAGCAGCAGGGAGGGGACGGGCACTGAAGCTTTCTTT	CASSREGTGTEAFF
TRBV5-1	.	TRBJ1-2	TRBD1	TGCGCCAGCAGCTTGGGTCAGGGGGCTGCTCCCGTCCCAGATGGCTACACCTTC	CASSLGQGAAPVPDGYTF
TRBV27	few	TRBJ2-3	TRBD2	TGTGCCAGCAGTTCTGGGGCGGGACTAGCGGGAGTCTGGACAGATACGCAGTATTTT	CASSSGAGLAGVWTDTQYF
TRBV5-1	.	TRBJ1-5	.	TGCGCCAGCAGCTTGGCGGGGGGGGGCAATCAGCCCCAGCATTTT	CASSLAGGGNQPQHF
TRBV5-1	.	TRBJ2-3	.	TGCGCCAGCAGCTTGGACAGGCTCACAGATACGCAGTATTTT	CASSLDRLTDTQYF
TRBV5-6	few	TRBJ2-5	.	TGTGCCAGCAGCTCACGGTACCAAGAGACCCAGTACTTC	CASSSRYQETQYF
TRBV5-1	.	TRBJ2-7	TRBD1	TGCGCCAGCAGCCAACAGGGGGCCCCCTACGAGCAGTACTTC	CASSQQGAPYEQYF
TRBV21-1	.	TRBJ2-7	.	TGTGCCAGCGAGGACAGGGCCTACGAGCAGTACTTC	CASEDRAYEQYF
TRBV9	.	TRBJ2-1	TRBD2	TGTGCCAGCAGCGTAGCTACACTAGGGCTAGCGGGACGGAGCAATGAGCAGTTCTTC	CASSVATLGLAGRSNEQFF
TRBV9	.	TRBJ2-7	.	TGTGCCAGCAGCGTGTCCCGGGACTCTCCCTGCGGACAGTACTTC	CASSVSRDSPCGQYF
TRBV4-2	.	TRBJ2-1	TRBD2	TGTGCCAGCACGACTCTTGGGACTAGCGCCTACAATGAGCAGTTCTTC	CASTTLGTSAYNEQFF
TRBV2	once	TRBJ2-4	TRBD1	TGTGCCAGCCTCCCCCGGGACAGAAAACCTGGGCAGTACTTC	CASLPRDRKPGQYF
TRBV4-2	.	TRBJ2-4	TRBD2	TGTGCCAGCAGCCAGAATAGCGGGAGTGAATCCTCCTTC	CASSQNSGSESSF
TRBV6-5	.	TRBJ1-2	.	TGTGCCAGCATAGAAGGCTCAGGGGATGGCTACACCTTC	CASIEGSGDGYTF
TRBV10-3	.	TRBJ1-1	.	TGTGCCATCAGTGGACACTTAAACACTGAAGCTTTCTTT	CAISGHLNTEAFF
TRBV21-1	.	TRBJ1-2	.	TGTGCCAATACGGGGGTAGCTAACTATGGCTACACCTTC	CANTGVANYGYTF
TRBV29-1	.	TRBJ2-3	.	TGCAGCGTAGACAGACCTAGCACAGATACGCAGTATTTT	CSVDRPSTDTQYF
TRBV18	.	TRBJ1-1	TRBD1	TGTGCCAGCTCACCGAATACAGGGGGCGAGAACACTGAAGCTTTCTTT	CASSPNTGGENTEAFF
TRBV11-2	.	TRBJ1-4	.	TGTGCCAGCACTATCCGCCCAGGCGCTAATGAAAAACTGTTTTTT	CASTIRPGANEKLFF
TRBV27	.	TRBJ1-1	TRBD1	TGTGCCAGCAGTCTAACAGGGGCCACCACTGAAGCTTTCTTT	CASSLTGATTEAFF
TRBV6-1	.	TRBJ1-4	.	TGTGCCAGCCGGCAAAGACAGGCGTTTAATGAAAAACTGTTTTTT	CASRQRQAFNEKLFF
TRBV6-4	few	TRBJ1-5	.	TGTGCCAGCAGTGCTGGGGGCTTGCAGCCCCAGCATTTT	CASSAGGLQPQHF
TRBV9	.	TRBJ1-1	.	TGTGCCAGCAGCGTGGGGGGGACCACCCCTGAAGCTTTCTTT	CASSVGGTTPEAFF
TRBV19	.	TRBJ2-7	TRBD2	TGTGCCAGTAGTCCCCAAGGACTAGCGGGGGGGAGCTACGAGCAGTACTTC	CASSPQGLAGGSYEQYF
TRBV6-6	once	TRBJ2-7	.	TGTGCCAGCAGTTACTCGACCTCCAGGGGGGACGAGCAGTACTTC	CASSYSTSRGDEQYF
TRBV11-2	.	TRBJ2-7	TRBD1	TGTGCCAGCAGCCAAACAGGGGCCCGATCCGAGCAGTACTTC	CASSQTGARSEQYF
TRBV5-1	.	TRBJ1-2	.	TGCGCCAGCAGCTCCCGAGGCAGGGGAAAATACACCTTC	CASSSRGRGKYTF
TRBV6-6	.	TRBJ2-3	TRBD1	TGTGCCAGCAGTTACAGGGCAGGGGGACCAGATACGCAGTATTTT	CASSYRAGGPDTQYF
TRBV28	.	TRBJ1-1	TRBD1	TGTGCCAGCAGTGCGAGACAGGGGCCGAACACTGAAGCTTTCTTT	CASSARQGPNTEAFF
TRBV15	.	TRBJ2-1	TRBD2	TGTGCCACCAGCAGATCCCTCCCCGGACTAGCCTACAATGAGCAGTTCTTC	CATSRSLPGLAYNEQFF
TRBV5-1	.	TRBJ2-2	TRBD2	TGCGCCAGCAGCGCGGGACTAGCGGGAGGAGTTCGGACCGGGGAGCTGTTTTTT	CASSAGLAGGVRTGELFF
TRBV29-1	.	TRBJ2-5	TRBD1	TGCAGCGTTGACACAGGGGTTGGGGAGACCCAGTACTTC	CSVDTGVGETQYF
TRBV6-5	.	TRBJ1-3	TRBD1	TGTGCCAGCAGTCCCCAGGGGGCTTACGGAAACACCATATATTTT	CASSPQGAYGNTIYF
TRBV6-6	.	TRBJ1-3	.	TGTGCCAGCACCCAGGGTCTGAGCTCTGGAAACACCATATACTTT	CASTQGLSSGNTIYF
TRBV5-4	.	TRBJ2-1	TRBD2	TGTGCCAGCAGCTACGTAGCCGGGACTAGAGACTACAATGAGCAGTTCTTC	CASSYVAGTRDYNEQFF
TRBV5-1	.	TRBJ2-2	.	TGCGCCAGCAGTCAACAGGGCAACACCGGGGAGCTGTTTTTT	CASSQQGNTGELFF
TRBV30	few	TRBJ1-4	.	TGTGCCTGTATTGGTCGGGGGGCGAATGAAAAACTGTTTTTT	CACIGRGANEKLFF
TRBV20-1	.	TRBJ1-2	.	TGCAGTGCCTCAGATGGCTACACCTTC	CSASDGYTF